A selection of T cell receptor beta chains follows, all from one sample in a study of T cell responses to AZD1222 COVID-19 vaccine. Clones were read by immunoSEQ multiplex PCR, and TCRdb kept only the in-frame ones, dropping some. In the table there are roughly 40,000 clones, roughly 85% of which are singletons. The sequencing used peripheral blood, collected 28 days after the second dose of the MenACWY control vaccine. These receptors were collected from an adult who received the MenACWY meningococcal vaccine as a control. Each CDR3 is given without its conserved first and last residue.

v_gene: TRBV2; j_gene: TRBJ2-3; CDR3aa: ATNPSGSLADTQY
v_gene: TRBV12-3/TRBV12-4; j_gene: TRBJ2-4; CDR3aa: ASSLLEVQY
v_gene: TRBV6-1; j_gene: TRBJ2-2; CDR3aa: ASSEIRGLAPAGGELF
v_gene: TRBV12-3/TRBV12-4; j_gene: TRBJ2-7; CDR3aa: ASSLKGSYEQY
v_gene: TRBV2; j_gene: TRBJ2-7; CDR3aa: ASRGSNYEQY
v_gene: TRBV4-2; j_gene: TRBJ2-3; CDR3aa: ASSPREGGDTDTQY
v_gene: TRBV7-3; j_gene: TRBJ2-3; CDR3aa: ASSSGSYTDTQY
v_gene: TRBV13; j_gene: TRBJ2-7; CDR3aa: ASSSGLGYEQY
v_gene: TRBV7-2; j_gene: TRBJ2-7; CDR3aa: ASSRTSGIPYEQY
v_gene: TRBV5-1; j_gene: TRBJ2-6; CDR3aa: ASSSGRISGANVLT
v_gene: TRBV10-1; j_gene: TRBJ2-7; CDR3aa: ASSERREGLEQY
v_gene: TRBV6-5; j_gene: TRBJ1-2; CDR3aa: ASRRAENYYGYT
v_gene: TRBV29-1; j_gene: TRBJ1-1; CDR3aa: STRTGGGHTEAF
v_gene: TRBV4-1; j_gene: TRBJ2-3; CDR3aa: ASSQDKLSRRQAPFYTQY
v_gene: TRBV4-1; j_gene: TRBJ1-3; CDR3aa: ASSVRISGNTIY
v_gene: TRBV4-1; j_gene: TRBJ2-7; CDR3aa: ASSQGLAGGAQY
v_gene: TRBV9; j_gene: TRBJ2-5; CDR3aa: ASSQSGGRETQY
v_gene: TRBV3-1/TRBV3-2; j_gene: TRBJ2-7; CDR3aa: ASSQLASYSYEQY
v_gene: TRBV11-2; j_gene: TRBJ1-3; CDR3aa: ASSLSPTGNTIY
v_gene: TRBV19; j_gene: TRBJ2-1; CDR3aa: ASSRTSTGNEQF
v_gene: TRBV7-9; j_gene: TRBJ1-1; CDR3aa: ASSAGQNTEAF
v_gene: TRBV7-9; j_gene: TRBJ2-2; CDR3aa: ASSYRDRVTGELF
v_gene: TRBV30; j_gene: TRBJ2-2; CDR3aa: AWSVSPHTGELF
v_gene: TRBV30; j_gene: TRBJ2-7; CDR3aa: AWSGSALLAEQY
v_gene: TRBV3-1/TRBV3-2; j_gene: TRBJ2-5; CDR3aa: ASSQRLAGGPVETQY
v_gene: TRBV4-2; j_gene: TRBJ2-6; CDR3aa: ASSQNTGTGAGANVLT
v_gene: TRBV9; j_gene: TRBJ2-7; CDR3aa: ASNEGTGTNEQY
v_gene: TRBV28; j_gene: TRBJ2-1; CDR3aa: ASNGGGENEQF
v_gene: TRBV11-3; j_gene: TRBJ2-3; CDR3aa: ASPGLATCDTDTQY